Listed below are T cell receptor beta chains from one sample, sequenced in a study of T cells in Graves' hyperthyroidism and ophthalmopathy. Each CDR3 protein gets one entry after TCRdb re-called the multiplex PCR reads with MiXCR. The table lists about 270,000 distinct CDR3 sequences, less than 30% of them singletons. The sequenced sample was blood. These receptors were taken from a middle-aged man with Graves' hyperthyroidism that later progressed to Graves' ophthalmopathy. Each CDR3 is given with its conserved first and last residue. The D gene is left open where the match is weak. Expanded clones get a size class; other rows say once, few or many, or leave the size out.

clone_size | j_call | d_call | v_call | cdr3_nt | cdr3_aa
many | TRBJ1-3 | NA | TRBV3-1 | TGTGCCTCAAAAGCGATGTCGAACACCATATATTTT | CASKAMSNTIYF
many | TRBJ2-4 | NA | TRBV6-1 | TGTGCCAGCAGCCCCTCCGGGGGCCTAGCCAAAAACATTCAGTACTTC | CASSPSGGLAKNIQYF
many | TRBJ1-2 | TRBD1 | TRBV6-2/TRBV6-3 | TGTCCCAGCGGACATACGACAGGGGGCGCGGGCTATGGCTACACCTTC | CPSGHTTGGAGYGYTF
NA | TRBJ1-5 | NA | TRBV10-3 | TGTGCCATTAGTGGCCAGGGCAATCAGCCCCAGCATTTT | CAISGQGNQPQHF
many | TRBJ2-5 | NA | TRBV7-2 | TGTGCCAGCAGCGCAGGGACAAACCAAGAGACCCAGTACTTC | CASSAGTNQETQYF
NA | TRBJ2-7 | NA | TRBV6-1 | TGTGCCAGCAGTCCGATCCGGGACGGGACCTACGAGCAGTACTTC | CASSPIRDGTYEQYF
many | TRBJ2-7 | NA | TRBV10-2 | TGCGCCAGCAGTTCCACGATGGGGCCTGCCTACGAGCAGTACTTC | CASSSTMGPAYEQYF
NA | TRBJ1-1 | TRBD1 | TRBV19 | TGTGCCAGTAGCCCCCGCGGGCAGGGGGCTTGGACTGAAGCTTTCTTT | CASSPRGQGAWTEAFF
many | TRBJ1-1 | NA | TRBV24-1 | TGTGCCACCAGTGACCCAACAGGGACCGAAGCTTTCTTT | CATSDPTGTEAFF
NA | TRBJ2-7 | NA | TRBV28 | TGTGCCAGCAGTACAGTGACGTACGAGCAGTACTTC | CASSTVTYEQYF
many | TRBJ2-7 | NA | TRBV10-3 | TGTGCCACCGGGGACCGTAGGGGCTACGAGCAGTACTTC | CATGDRRGYEQYF
NA | TRBJ2-7 | NA | TRBV6-1 | TGTGCCAGCAGTCGGACTACCTCCTACGAGCAGTACTTC | CASSRTTSYEQYF
few | TRBJ1-1 | NA | TRBV15 | TGTGCCACCAGCGAAAACGCCTGGCAGAAGAACACTGAAGCTTTCTTT | CATSENAWQKNTEAFF
NA | TRBJ2-7 | NA | TRBV6-1 | TGTGCCAGCAGGACCGGGCGGGGCCCCTACGAGCAGTACTTC | CASRTGRGPYEQYF
many | TRBJ2-5 | NA | TRBV12-3/TRBV12-4 | TGTGCCAGCAGTCTGTATAACCCACAGGGATTGGAGACCCAGTACTTC | CASSLYNPQGLETQYF
many | TRBJ2-2 | TRBD1 | TRBV27 | TGTGCCAGCAAGGGACAGACAGCCGGGGAGCTGTTTTTT | CASKGQTAGELFF
many | TRBJ1-2 | TRBD1 | TRBV11-3 | TGTGCCAGCAGCCAGACGGGACAGGGGGCTTCGGCAATCAACTATGGCTACACCTTC | CASSQTGQGASAINYGYTF
NA | TRBJ1-2 | TRBD1 | TRBV6-1 | TGTGCCAGCAGTGAAGCAGGGACAGGGCTTAATAGCTATGGCTACACCTTC | CASSEAGTGLNSYGYTF
many | TRBJ1-3 | NA | TRBV5-4 | TGTGCCAGCAGCTTGGGGAGGGCCTCAGGAACGGGTGGAAACACCATATATTTT | CASSLGRASGTGGNTIYF
NA | TRBJ1-1 | TRBD1 | TRBV11-2 | TGTGCCAGCAGCTTAGAGCCAGGGGGCATGTTGACTGAAGCTTTCTTT | CASSLEPGGMLTEAFF
many | TRBJ1-2 | NA | TRBV6-1 | TGTGCCAGCAGTGACTGGGGGCTCGACTATGGCTACACCTTC | CASSDWGLDYGYTF
many | TRBJ1-2 | NA | TRBV4-1 | TGCGCCAGCAGCCAAGATAGAGGATACCTGCGTGGCTACACCTTC | CASSQDRGYLRGYTF
once | TRBJ1-1 | NA | TRBV28 | TGTGCCAGCAATTCTGATTGGGCTGAAGCTTTCTTT | CASNSDWAEAFF
many | TRBJ1-1 | TRBD1 | TRBV18 | TGTGCCAGCTCACCTCCCGGGACAGGGGGCTATGAAGCTTTCTTT | CASSPPGTGGYEAFF
many | TRBJ2-7 | TRBD1 | TRBV6-5 | TGTGCCAGCCATAGGGACAGGGGCTACGAGCAGTACTTC | CASHRDRGYEQYF
many | TRBJ2-7 | TRBD1 | TRBV27 | TGTGCCAGCAGTCCTTTTGGGACAGGAAGGAACGAGCAGTACTTC | CASSPFGTGRNEQYF
NA | TRBJ1-1 | NA | TRBV6-5 | TGTGCCAGCAGTTACGGGTCCGCCGGAAACACTGAAGCTTTCTTT | CASSYGSAGNTEAFF
many | TRBJ1-2 | NA | TRBV12-3/TRBV12-4 | TGTGCCAGCAGTCCTCAGGGGAACGGGGACTATGGCTACACCTTC | CASSPQGNGDYGYTF
many | TRBJ2-2 | NA | TRBV6-5 | TGTGCCAGCGGAGGCCTAACCCACAGTTCCACCGGGGAGCTGTTTTTT | CASGGLTHSSTGELFF
many | TRBJ1-3 | NA | TRBV19 | TGTGCCAGTAGCGAAAGGACAGCCTCTGGAAACACCATATATTTT | CASSERTASGNTIYF
many | TRBJ1-1 | TRBD1 | TRBV14 | TGTGCCAGCAGCCTTTTACAGGGGTTCTCTGAAGCTTTCTTT | CASSLLQGFSEAFF
many | TRBJ2-2 | NA | TRBV9 | TGTGCCAGCAGCCCCTCGACTGGCACCGGGGAGCTGTTTTTT | CASSPSTGTGELFF
once | TRBJ1-2 | NA | TRBV28 | TGTGCCAGCAGTCCCCTGGGGGGGGACCAGGGAGGCTACACCTTC | CASSPLGGDQGGYTF
many | TRBJ2-5 | NA | TRBV27 | TGTGCCGGCAGTTACGGCCGAGGGGAGACCCAGTACTTC | CAGSYGRGETQYF
many | TRBJ2-5 | NA | TRBV20-1 | TGCAGTGCTAGAGATCCGCGGGACACAGAAGAGACCCAGTACTTC | CSARDPRDTEETQYF
many | TRBJ2-2 | TRBD1 | TRBV10-1 | TGCGCCAGCAGTGAGTCCGGGACAGATAACACCGGGGAGCTGTTTTTT | CASSESGTDNTGELFF
many | TRBJ2-6 | NA | TRBV29-1 | TGCAGCGTTGGCCCAGGGCACTCTGGGGCCAACGTCCTGACTTTC | CSVGPGHSGANVLTF
few | TRBJ2-7 | TRBD2 | TRBV12-3/TRBV12-4 | TGTGCCAGCAGTCCGGGACTAGCGCTTCACGAGCAGTACTTC | CASSPGLALHEQYF
once | TRBJ2-5 | TRBD2 | TRBV12-3/TRBV12-4 | TGTGCCAGCAGTTTACTAGCGGGAGGGGCTGGGGAGACCCAGTACTTC | CASSLLAGGAGETQYF